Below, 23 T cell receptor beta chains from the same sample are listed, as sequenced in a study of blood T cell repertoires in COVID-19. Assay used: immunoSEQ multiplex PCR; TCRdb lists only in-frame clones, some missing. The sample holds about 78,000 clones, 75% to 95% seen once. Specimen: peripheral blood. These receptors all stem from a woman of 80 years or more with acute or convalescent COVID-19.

The CDR3 protein is CASSLEGPGGQFF. The CDR3 DNA sequence: TGTGCCAGCAGCTTAGAGGGTCCCGGGGGACAGTTCTTC. This chain uses TRBV7-9 with TRBJ2-1, with a possible D match to TRBD2 (6 bases). Trimming removed 1 base from V and 13 bases from J, with 14 bases in between. Germline V CDR1 and CDR2: SEHNR, FQNEAQ (reference sequence). This CDR3 spans 13 amino acids.

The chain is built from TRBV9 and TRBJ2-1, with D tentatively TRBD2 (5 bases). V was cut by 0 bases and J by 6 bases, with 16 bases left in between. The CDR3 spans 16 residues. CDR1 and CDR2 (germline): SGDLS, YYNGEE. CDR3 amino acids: CASSVDPGISPNEQFF. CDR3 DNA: TGTGCCAGCAGCGTAGACCCGGGGATAAGCCCCAATGAGCAGTTCTTC.

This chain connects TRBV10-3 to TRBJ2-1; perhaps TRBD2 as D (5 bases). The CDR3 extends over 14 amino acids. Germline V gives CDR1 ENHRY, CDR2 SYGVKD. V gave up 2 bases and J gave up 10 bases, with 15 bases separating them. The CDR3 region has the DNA TGTGCCATCAGTGAGAGTGAGGGCCTTGACGAGCAGTTCTTC. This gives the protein CAISESEGLDEQFF.

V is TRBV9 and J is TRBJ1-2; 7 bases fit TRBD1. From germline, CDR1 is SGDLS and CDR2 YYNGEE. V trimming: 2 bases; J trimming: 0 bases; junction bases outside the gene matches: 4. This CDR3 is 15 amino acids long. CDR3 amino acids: CASSVGQLANYGYTF. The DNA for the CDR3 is TGTGCCAGCAGCGTGGGACAGTTAGCTAACTATGGCTACACCTTC.

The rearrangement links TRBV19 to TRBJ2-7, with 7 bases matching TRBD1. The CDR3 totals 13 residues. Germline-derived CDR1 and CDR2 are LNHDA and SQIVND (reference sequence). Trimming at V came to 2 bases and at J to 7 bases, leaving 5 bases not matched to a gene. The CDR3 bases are TGTGCCAGTAGTATACAGGGGGTCGGGGAGCAGTACTTC. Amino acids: CASSIQGVGEQYF.

The CDR3 nucleotides are TGCGCCAAAATCCTCGACAGTGGCAATCAGCCCCAGCATTTT. It specifies CAKILDSGNQPQHF. The V gene is TRBV5-1, the J gene TRBJ1-5, with D maybe TRBD1 (5 bases). Germline CDR1 reads SGHRS; CDR2 reads YFSETQ. V was clipped by 9 bases and J by 2 bases, with 15 bases between them. The CDR3 runs 14 residues.

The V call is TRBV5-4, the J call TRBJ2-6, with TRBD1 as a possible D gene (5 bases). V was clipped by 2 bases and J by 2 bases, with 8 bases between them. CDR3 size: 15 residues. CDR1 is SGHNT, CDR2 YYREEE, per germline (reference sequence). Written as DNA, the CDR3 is TGTGCCAGCAGCTTCTCAGGGACTGGGGCCAACGTCCTGACTTTC. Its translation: CASSFSGTGANVLTF.

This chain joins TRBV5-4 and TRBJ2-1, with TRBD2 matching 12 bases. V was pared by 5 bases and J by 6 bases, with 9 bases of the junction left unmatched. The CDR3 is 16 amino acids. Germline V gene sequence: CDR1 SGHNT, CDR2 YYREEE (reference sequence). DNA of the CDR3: TGTGCCAGCAGGCTAGCGGGAGGGTACTCTCGCAATGAGCAGTTCTTC. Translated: CASRLAGGYSRNEQFF. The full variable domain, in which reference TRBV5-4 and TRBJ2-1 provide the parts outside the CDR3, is ETGVTQSPTHLIKTRGQQVTLRCSSQSGHNTVSWYQQALGQGPQFIFQYYREEENGRGNFPPRFSGLQFPNYSSELNVNALELDDSALYLCASRLAGGYSRNEQFFGPGTRLTVL.

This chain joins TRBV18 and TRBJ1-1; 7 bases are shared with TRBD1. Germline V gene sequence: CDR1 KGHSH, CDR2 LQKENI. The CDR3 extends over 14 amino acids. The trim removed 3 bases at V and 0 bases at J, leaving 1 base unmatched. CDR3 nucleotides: TGTGCCAGCTCACCGGGACAGTTGAACACTGAAGCTTTCTTT. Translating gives CASSPGQLNTEAFF.

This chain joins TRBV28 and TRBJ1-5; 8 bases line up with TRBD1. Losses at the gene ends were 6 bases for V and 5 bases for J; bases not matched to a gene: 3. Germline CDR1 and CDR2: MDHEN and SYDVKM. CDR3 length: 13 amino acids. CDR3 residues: CASRDRGYQPQHF. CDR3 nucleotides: TGTGCCAGCAGAGACAGGGGATATCAGCCCCAGCATTTT. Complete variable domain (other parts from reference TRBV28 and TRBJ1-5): DVKVTQSSRYLVKRTGEKVFLECVQDMDHENMFWYRQDPGLGLRLIYFSYDVKMKEKGDIPEGYSVSREKKERFSLILESASTNQTSMYLCASRDRGYQPQHFGDGTRLSIL.

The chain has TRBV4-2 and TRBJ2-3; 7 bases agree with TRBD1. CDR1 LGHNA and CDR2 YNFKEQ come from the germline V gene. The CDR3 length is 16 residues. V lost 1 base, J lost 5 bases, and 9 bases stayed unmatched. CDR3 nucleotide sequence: TGTGCCAGCAGCCAAGCTGAGGGGGCGAGGGGAGATACGCAGTATTTT. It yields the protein CASSQAEGARGDTQYF.

CDR3 DNA: TGTGCCAGCAGCAAATCAACAGGGCTTCGCGAGACCCAGTACTTC. It codes for CASSKSTGLRETQYF. This chain uses TRBV5-5 with TRBJ2-5, with D maybe TRBD1 (6 bases). Trimming cost V 4 bases and J 5 bases, with 18 bases left between them. CDR1 and CDR2 from the germline V gene are SGHKS and YYEKEE (reference sequence). CDR3 length equals 15 residues.

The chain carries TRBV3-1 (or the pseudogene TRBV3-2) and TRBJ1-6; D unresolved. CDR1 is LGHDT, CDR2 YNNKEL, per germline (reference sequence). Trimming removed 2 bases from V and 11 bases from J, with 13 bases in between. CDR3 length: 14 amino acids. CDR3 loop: CASSQQARQAPLHF. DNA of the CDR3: TGTGCCAGCAGCCAACAAGCACGACAAGCACCCCTCCACTTT.

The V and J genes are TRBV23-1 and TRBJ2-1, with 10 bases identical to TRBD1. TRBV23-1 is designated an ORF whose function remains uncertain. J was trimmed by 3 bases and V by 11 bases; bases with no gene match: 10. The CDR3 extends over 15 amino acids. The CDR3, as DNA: TGCGCCCGCACCATATGGGACAGGGGCTACAATGAGCAGTTCTTC. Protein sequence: CARTIWDRGYNEQFF.

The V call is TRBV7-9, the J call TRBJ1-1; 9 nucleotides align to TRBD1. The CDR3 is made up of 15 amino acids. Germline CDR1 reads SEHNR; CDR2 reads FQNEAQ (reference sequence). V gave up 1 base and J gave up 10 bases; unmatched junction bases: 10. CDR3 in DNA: TGTGCCAGCAGCTTAGAGGGACAGGGAGAAAGGGGAGCTTTCTTT. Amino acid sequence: CASSLEGQGERGAFF. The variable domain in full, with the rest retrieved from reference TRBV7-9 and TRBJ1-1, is DTGVSQNPRHKITKRGQNVTFRCDPISEHNRLYWYRQTLGQGPEFLTYFQNEAQLEKSRLLSDRFSAERPKGSFSTLEIQRTEQGDSAMYLCASSLEGQGERGAFFGQGTRLTVV.

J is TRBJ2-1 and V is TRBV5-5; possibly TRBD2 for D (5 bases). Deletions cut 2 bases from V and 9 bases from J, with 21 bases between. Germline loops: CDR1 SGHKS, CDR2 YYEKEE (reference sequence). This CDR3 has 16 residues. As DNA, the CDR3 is TGTGCCAGCAGCTTCGGAGGAACGGGGATTCGGGGTGAGCAGTTCTTC. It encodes CASSFGGTGIRGEQFF.

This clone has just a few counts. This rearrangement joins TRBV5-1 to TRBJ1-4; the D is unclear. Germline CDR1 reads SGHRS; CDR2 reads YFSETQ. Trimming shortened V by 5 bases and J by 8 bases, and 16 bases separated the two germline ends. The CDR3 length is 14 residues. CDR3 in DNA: TGCGCCAGCAGACCCGAAAGGCGAGGGGAAAAACTGTTTTTT. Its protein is CASRPERRGEKLFF.

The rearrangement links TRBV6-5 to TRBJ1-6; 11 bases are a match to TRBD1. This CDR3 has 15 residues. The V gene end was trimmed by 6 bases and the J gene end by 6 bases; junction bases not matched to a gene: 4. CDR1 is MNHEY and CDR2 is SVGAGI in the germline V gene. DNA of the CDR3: TGTGCCAGCAGAGACGGACAGGGGGCTAATTCACCCCTCCACTTT. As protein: CASRDGQGANSPLHF.

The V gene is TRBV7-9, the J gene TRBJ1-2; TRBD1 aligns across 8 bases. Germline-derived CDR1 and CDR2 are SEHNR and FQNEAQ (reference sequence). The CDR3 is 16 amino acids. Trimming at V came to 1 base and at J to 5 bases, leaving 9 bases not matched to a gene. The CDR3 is CASSLVAGGEGYGYTF. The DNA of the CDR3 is TGTGCCAGCAGCTTAGTTGCAGGGGGCGAAGGATATGGCTACACCTTC.

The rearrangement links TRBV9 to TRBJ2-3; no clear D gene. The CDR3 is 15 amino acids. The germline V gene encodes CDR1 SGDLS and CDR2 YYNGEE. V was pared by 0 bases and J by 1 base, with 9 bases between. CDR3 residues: CASSVGGTGTDTQYF. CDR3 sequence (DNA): TGTGCCAGCAGCGTAGGAGGCACTGGCACAGATACGCAGTATTTT.

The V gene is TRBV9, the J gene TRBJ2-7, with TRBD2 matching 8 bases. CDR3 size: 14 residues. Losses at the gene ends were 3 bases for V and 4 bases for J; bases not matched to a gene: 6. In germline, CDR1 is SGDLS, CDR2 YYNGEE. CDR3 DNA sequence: TGTGCCAGCAGCGCCGGGAGGGGGGCGTACGAGCAGTACTTC. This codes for CASSAGRGAYEQYF.

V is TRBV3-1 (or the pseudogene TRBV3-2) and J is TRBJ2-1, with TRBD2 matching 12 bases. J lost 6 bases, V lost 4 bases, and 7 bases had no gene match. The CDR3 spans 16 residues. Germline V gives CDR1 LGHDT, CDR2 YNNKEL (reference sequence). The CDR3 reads CASSPLTSGSLNEQFF. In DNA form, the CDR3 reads TGTGCCAGCAGCCCTTTGACTAGCGGGAGTCTCAATGAGCAGTTCTTC.

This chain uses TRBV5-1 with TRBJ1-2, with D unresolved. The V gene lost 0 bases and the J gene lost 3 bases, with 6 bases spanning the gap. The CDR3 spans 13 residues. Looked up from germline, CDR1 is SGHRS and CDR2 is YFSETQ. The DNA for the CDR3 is TGCGCCAGCAGCTTGGGCGGAGACTATGGCTACACCTTC. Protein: CASSLGGDYGYTF. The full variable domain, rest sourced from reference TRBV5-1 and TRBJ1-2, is KAGVTQTPRYLIKTRGQQVTLSCSPISGHRSVSWYQQTPGQGLQFLFEYFSETQRNKGNFPGRFSGRQFSNSRSEMNVSTLELGDSALYLCASSLGGDYGYTFGSGTRLTVV.